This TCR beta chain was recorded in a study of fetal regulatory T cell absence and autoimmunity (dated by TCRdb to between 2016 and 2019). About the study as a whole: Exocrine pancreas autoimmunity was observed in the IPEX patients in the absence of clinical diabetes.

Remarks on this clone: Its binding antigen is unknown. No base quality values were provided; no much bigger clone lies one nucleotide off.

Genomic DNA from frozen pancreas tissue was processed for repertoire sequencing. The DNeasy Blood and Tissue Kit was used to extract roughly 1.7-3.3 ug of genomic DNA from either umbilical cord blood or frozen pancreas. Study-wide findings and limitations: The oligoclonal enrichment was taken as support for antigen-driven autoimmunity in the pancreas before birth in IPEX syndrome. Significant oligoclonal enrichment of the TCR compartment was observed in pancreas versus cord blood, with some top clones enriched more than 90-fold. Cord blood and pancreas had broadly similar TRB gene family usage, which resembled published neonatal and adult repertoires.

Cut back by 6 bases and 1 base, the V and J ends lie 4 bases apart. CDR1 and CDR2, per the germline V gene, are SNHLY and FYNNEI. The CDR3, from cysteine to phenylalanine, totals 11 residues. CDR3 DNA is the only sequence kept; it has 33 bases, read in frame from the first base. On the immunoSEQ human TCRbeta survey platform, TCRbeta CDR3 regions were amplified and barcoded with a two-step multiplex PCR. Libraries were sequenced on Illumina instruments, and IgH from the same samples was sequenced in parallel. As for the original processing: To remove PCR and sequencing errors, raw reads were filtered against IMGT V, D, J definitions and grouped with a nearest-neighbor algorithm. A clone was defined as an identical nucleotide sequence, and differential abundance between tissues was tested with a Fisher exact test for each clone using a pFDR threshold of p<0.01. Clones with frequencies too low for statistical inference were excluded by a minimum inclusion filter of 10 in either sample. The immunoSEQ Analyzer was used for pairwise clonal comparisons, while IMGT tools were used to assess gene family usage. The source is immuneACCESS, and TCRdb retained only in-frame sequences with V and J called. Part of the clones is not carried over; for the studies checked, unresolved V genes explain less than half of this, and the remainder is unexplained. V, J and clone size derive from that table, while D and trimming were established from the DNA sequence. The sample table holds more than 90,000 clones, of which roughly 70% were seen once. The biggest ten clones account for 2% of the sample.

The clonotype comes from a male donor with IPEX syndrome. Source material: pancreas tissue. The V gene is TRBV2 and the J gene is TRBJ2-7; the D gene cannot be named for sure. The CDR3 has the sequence CASRVSYEQYF. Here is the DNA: TGTGCCAGCAGGGTTTCCTACGAGCAGTACTTC.